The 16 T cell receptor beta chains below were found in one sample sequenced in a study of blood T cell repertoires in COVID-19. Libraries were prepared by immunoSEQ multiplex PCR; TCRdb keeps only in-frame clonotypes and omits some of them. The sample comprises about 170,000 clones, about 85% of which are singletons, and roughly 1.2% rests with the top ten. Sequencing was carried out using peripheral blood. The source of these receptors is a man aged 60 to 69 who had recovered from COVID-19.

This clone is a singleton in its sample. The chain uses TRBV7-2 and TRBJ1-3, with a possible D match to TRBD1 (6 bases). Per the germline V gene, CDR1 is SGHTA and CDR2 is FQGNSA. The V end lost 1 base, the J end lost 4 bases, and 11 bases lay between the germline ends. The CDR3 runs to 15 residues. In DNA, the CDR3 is TGTGCCAGCAGCTTAGTCCAAGACAGGGGAAACACCATATATTTT. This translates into CASSLVQDRGNTIYF.

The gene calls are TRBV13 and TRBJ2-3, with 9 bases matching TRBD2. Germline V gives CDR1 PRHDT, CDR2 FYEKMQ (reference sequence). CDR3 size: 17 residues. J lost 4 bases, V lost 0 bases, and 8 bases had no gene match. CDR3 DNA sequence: TGTGCCAGCAGCTTAGGCGGACTAGCGATTCGCGCAGATACGCAGTATTTT. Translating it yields CASSLGGLAIRADTQYF.

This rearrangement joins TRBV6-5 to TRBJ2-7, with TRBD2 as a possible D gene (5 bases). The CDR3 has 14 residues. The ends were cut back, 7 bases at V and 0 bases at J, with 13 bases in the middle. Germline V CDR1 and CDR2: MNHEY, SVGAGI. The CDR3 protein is CASTEDWYSYEQYF. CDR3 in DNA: TGTGCCAGCACCGAGGACTGGTACTCCTACGAGCAGTACTTC.

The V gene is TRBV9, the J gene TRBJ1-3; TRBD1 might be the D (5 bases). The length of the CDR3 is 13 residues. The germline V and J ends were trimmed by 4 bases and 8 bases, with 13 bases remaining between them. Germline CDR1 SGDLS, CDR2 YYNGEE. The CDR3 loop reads CASSPEEGHTIYF. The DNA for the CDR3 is TGTGCCAGCAGCCCCGAGGAGGGACACACCATATATTTT.

The DNA for the CDR3 is TGTGCCAGCAGCCACGGACTTACCACAGATACGCAGTATTTT. It translates to CASSHGLTTDTQYF. V gene TRBV7-9 combines with J gene TRBJ2-3, with a tentative D call TRBD2 (5 bases). Germline-derived CDR1 and CDR2 are SEHNR and FQNEAQ (reference sequence). This CDR3 contains 14 residues. The V gene lost 5 bases and the J gene lost 2 bases, with 11 bases spanning the gap.

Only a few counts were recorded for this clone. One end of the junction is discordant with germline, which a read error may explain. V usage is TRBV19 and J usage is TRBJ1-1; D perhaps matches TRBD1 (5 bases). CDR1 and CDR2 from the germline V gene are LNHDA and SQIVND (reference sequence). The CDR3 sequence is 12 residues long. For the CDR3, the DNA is TGTGCCAGTAGTCCCGGGGGGTCCGGTCGAGACTTT. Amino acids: CASSPGGSGRDF.

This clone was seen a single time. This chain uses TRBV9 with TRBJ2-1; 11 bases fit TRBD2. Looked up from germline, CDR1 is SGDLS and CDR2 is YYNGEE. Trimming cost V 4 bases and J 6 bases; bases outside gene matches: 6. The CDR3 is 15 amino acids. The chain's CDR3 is CASSLSGGAGNEQFF. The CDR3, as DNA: TGTGCCAGCAGCCTTAGCGGGGGGGCGGGCAATGAGCAGTTCTTC.

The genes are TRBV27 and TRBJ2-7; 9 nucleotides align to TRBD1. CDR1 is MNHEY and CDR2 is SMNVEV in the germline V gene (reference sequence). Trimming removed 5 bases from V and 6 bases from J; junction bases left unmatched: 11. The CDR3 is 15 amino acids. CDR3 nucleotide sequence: TGTGCCAGCAGTATAATTAGACAGGGGGTTCTCGAGCAGTACTTC. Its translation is CASSIIRQGVLEQYF.

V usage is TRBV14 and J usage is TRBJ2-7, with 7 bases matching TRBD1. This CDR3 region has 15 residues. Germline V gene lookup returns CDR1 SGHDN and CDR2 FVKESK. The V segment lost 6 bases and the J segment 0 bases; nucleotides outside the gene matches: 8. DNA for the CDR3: TGTGCCAGCAGGTCGACCGGGACAGCCTCCTACGAGCAGTACTTC. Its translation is CASRSTGTASYEQYF.

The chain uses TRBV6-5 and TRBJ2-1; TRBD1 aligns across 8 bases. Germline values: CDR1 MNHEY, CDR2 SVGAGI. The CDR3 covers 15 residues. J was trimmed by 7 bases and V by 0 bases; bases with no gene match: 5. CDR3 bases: TGTGCCAGCAGTTACTCCGGACAGGGAAAAAATGAGCAGTTCTTC. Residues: CASSYSGQGKNEQFF.

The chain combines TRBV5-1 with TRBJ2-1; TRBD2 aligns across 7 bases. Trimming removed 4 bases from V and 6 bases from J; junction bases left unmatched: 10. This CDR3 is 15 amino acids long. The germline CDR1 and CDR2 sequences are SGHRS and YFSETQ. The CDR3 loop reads CASSTRVGGTNEQFF. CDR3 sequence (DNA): TGCGCCAGCAGCACTCGGGTGGGGGGGACCAATGAGCAGTTCTTC.

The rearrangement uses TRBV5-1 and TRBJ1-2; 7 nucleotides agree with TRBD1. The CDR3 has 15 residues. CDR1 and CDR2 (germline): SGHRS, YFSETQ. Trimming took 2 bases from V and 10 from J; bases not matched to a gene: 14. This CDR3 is CASSFLEGGGTLYTF. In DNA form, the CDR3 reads TGCGCCAGCAGCTTCTTAGAAGGGGGCGGCACCCTCTACACCTTC.

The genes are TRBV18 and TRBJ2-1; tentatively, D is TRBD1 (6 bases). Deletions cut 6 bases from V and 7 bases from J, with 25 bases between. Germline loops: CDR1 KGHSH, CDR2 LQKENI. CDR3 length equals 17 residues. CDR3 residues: CASSRRTTGDVGNEQFF. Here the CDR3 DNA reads TGTGCCAGCTCGCGCCGGACGACAGGTGATGTTGGGAATGAGCAGTTCTTC.

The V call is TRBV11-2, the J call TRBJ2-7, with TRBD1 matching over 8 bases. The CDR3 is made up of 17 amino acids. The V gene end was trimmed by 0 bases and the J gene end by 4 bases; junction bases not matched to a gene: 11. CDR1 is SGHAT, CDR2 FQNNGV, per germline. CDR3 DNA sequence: TGTGCCAGCAGCTTAGATTGGGTAGGGACAGGACCATACGAGCAGTACTTC. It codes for CASSLDWVGTGPYEQYF. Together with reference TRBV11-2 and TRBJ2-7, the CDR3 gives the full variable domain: EAGVAQSPRYKIIEKRQSVAFWCNPISGHATLYWYQQILGQGPKLLIQFQNNGVVDDSQLPKDRFSAERLKGVDSTLKIQPAKLEDSAVYLCASSLDWVGTGPYEQYFGPGTRLTVT.

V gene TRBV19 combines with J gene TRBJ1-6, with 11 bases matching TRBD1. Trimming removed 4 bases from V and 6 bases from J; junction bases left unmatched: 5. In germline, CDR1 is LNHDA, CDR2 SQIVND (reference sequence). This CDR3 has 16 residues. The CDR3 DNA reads TGTGCCAGTAGTACCGGACAGGGGGCTGCTAATTCACCCCTCCACTTT. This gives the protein CASSTGQGAANSPLHF.

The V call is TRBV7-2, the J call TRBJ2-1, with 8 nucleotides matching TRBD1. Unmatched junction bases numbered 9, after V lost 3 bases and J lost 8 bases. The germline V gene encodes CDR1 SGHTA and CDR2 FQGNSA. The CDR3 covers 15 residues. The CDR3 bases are TGTGCCAGCAGCTTTTCCGGGACAGGTGGCGATGAGCAGTTCTTC. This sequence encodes CASSFSGTGGDEQFF.